This paragraph covers one T cell receptor (beta chain) sequence. No antigen is known for it. The sample is drawn from a study of cytomegalovirus exposure and HLA in healthy donors. With 60 Vbeta and 13 Jbeta primers, the PCR was carried out. The data were produced by immunoSEQ multiplex PCR, yet TCRdb's version contains in-frame clones alone and is incomplete. The repertoire includes 130,000 or so clones, 81% of them detected once, and around 2.3% sits in the top ten. Broader study findings: Earlier analysis yielded a pattern in which most TCR beta V segments were productive about 90% or about 30% of the time.

The CDR3 is 14 residues long. With 4 bases clipped from V and 7 bases from J, the junction kept 3 bases outside the gene matches. Germline V CDR1 and CDR2: SGHNT, YYREEE (reference sequence). The chain joins TRBV5-4 to TRBJ1-6, with 9 bases fitting TRBD1. Material: PBMCs. The source of this sequence is a woman aged 40 to 55 in good health and CMV-seronegative. The CDR3: CASSPGQGNSPLHF. Here the CDR3 DNA reads TGTGCCAGCAGCCCGGGACAGGGAAATTCACCCCTCCACTTT.